These T cell receptor beta chains were read from a single sample in a study of technical replicates of blood from a few donors. Method: immunoSEQ multiplex PCR; TCRdb's copy keeps in-frame clones and lacks some. The top ten clones hold around 0.27% of a sample with around 76,000 clones, 75% to 95% of them seen once. The source material was T cells isolated from PBMCs. These receptors were obtained from a human donor in good health. Each CDR3 is given with its conserved first and last residue. The D gene is left open where the match is weak. Expanded clones get a size class; other rows say once, few or many, or leave the size out.

d_gene | j_gene | abundance | v_gene | CDR3aa | CDR3nt
. | TRBJ2-3 | . | TRBV18 | CASVTELTDTQYF | TGTGCCAGCGTAACAGAACTCACAGATACGCAGTATTTT
. | TRBJ2-1 | . | TRBV15 | CATSKVGYRRPYNEQFF | TGTGCCACCAGCAAAGTAGGCTACAGAAGGCCCTACAATGAGCAGTTCTTC
TRBD2 | TRBJ2-7 | . | TRBV7-9 | CASSASTSGYLYEQYF | TGTGCCAGCAGCGCCTCCACTAGCGGGTATCTCTACGAGCAGTACTTC
TRBD1 | TRBJ2-1 | . | TRBV13 | CASSPIEGQDNEQFF | TGTGCCAGCAGCCCGATTGAGGGACAGGACAATGAGCAGTTCTTC
. | TRBJ1-2 | . | TRBV21-1 | CASSKWTGCTF | TGTGCCAGCAGCAAATGGACAGGGTGTACCTTC
TRBD1 | TRBJ2-3 | . | TRBV5-1 | CASSLGAQGATDTQYF | TGCGCCAGCAGCTTGGGGGCACAGGGGGCAACAGATACGCAGTATTTT
. | TRBJ1-2 | . | TRBV11-2 | CASSLEGGSGYGYTF | TGTGCCAGCAGCTTAGAGGGTGGGAGCGGCTATGGCTACACCTTC
. | TRBJ1-3 | once | TRBV28 | CASSLLRAAGNTIYF | TGTGCCAGCAGTTTACTCAGGGCGGCTGGAAACACCATATATTTT
. | TRBJ2-1 | . | TRBV5-4 | CASSPSKERYNEQFF | TGTGCCAGCAGTCCTAGTAAGGAGAGGTACAATGAGCAGTTCTTC
TRBD1 | TRBJ1-1 | . | TRBV18 | CASSPPDTGGGTEAFF | TGTGCCAGCTCACCACCTGACACAGGGGGGGGAACTGAAGCTTTCTTT
TRBD1 | TRBJ1-5 | . | TRBV4-1 | CASSQPRDRVDQPQHF | TGCGCCAGCAGCCAACCCCGGGACAGGGTAGATCAGCCCCAGCATTTT
TRBD2 | TRBJ2-1 | . | TRBV2 | CASTPEGRAGAEQFF | TGTGCCAGCACTCCCGAGGGGAGGGCCGGAGCTGAGCAGTTCTTC
TRBD1 | TRBJ1-2 | . | TRBV6-6 | CASTGTGLGYTF | TGTGCCAGCACCGGGACAGGGTTGGGCTACACCTTC
TRBD1 | TRBJ2-2 | . | TRBV6-1 | CASRSGTGETGELFF | TGTGCCAGCAGGTCCGGGACAGGGGAAACCGGGGAGCTGTTTTTT
. | TRBJ1-1 | . | TRBV21-1 | CASSKDRGSTFSEAFF | TGTGCCAGCAGCAAGGACAGGGGTAGTACGTTCTCTGAAGCTTTCTTT
TRBD1 | TRBJ2-3 | . | TRBV19 | CASSSTGDPDTQYF | TGTGCCAGTAGTTCAACAGGGGACCCAGATACGCAGTATTTT
. | TRBJ2-7 | . | TRBV10-2 | CASMGLDTQAYEQYF | TGCGCCAGCATGGGCCTGGACACACAAGCCTACGAGCAGTACTTC
. | TRBJ2-3 | . | TRBV11-2 | CASSLVFGRGTDTQYF | TGTGCCAGCAGCTTAGTTTTCGGCAGGGGCACAGATACGCAGTATTTT
TRBD2 | TRBJ2-7 | . | TRBV4-1 | CASSPGLASRRGYEQYF | TGCGCCAGCAGCCCCGGACTAGCGTCCAGGAGAGGCTACGAGCAGTACTTC
TRBD1 | TRBJ1-2 | . | TRBV6-1 | CASSGRGTGASRLLYGYTF | TGTGCCAGCAGTGGAAGGGGGACAGGGGCCTCCAGACTTCTCTATGGCTACACCTTC
. | TRBJ2-2 | few | TRBV19 | CASSGGQELFF | TGTGCCAGTAGTGGGGGACAGGAGCTGTTTTTT
TRBD2 | TRBJ2-3 | . | TRBV7-7 | CASSPTGTSGTDTQYF | TGTGCCAGCAGCCCGACCGGGACTAGCGGGACAGATACGCAGTATTTT
TRBD2 | TRBJ2-3 | . | TRBV9 | CATASGTSTDTQYF | TGTGCCACCGCTAGCGGCACTAGCACAGATACGCAGTATTTT
. | TRBJ2-2 | . | TRBV27 | CASSSWERAGELFF | TGTGCCAGCAGCTCGTGGGAGAGGGCCGGGGAGCTGTTTTTT
. | TRBJ1-5 | . | TRBV2 | CASSAVGVQQPQHF | TGTGCCAGCAGCGCCGTAGGGGTCCAGCAGCCCCAGCATTTT
. | TRBJ2-7 | . | TRBV11-3 | CASSSLEGPPYEQYF | TGTGCCAGCAGCTCCCTTGAGGGCCCCCCCTACGAGCAGTACTTC
. | TRBJ1-4 | . | TRBV18 | CASSLGDANEKLFF | TGTGCCAGCTCACTAGGGGATGCTAATGAAAAACTGTTTTTT
TRBD2 | TRBJ2-5 | . | TRBV9 | CASSESLAVNQETQYF | TGTGCCAGCAGCGAAAGTCTAGCGGTTAACCAAGAGACCCAGTACTTC
. | TRBJ2-3 | once | TRBV9 | CASSVGHSSTDTQYF | TGTGCCAGCAGCGTGGGGCATTCTAGCACAGATACGCAGTATTTT
. | TRBJ2-7 | . | TRBV14 | CASSQAGDPYEQYF | TGTGCCAGCAGCCAAGCGGGGGATCCCTACGAGCAGTACTTC
TRBD1 | TRBJ2-3 | . | TRBV5-1 | CASSAGTARDTQYF | TGCGCCAGCAGCGCAGGGACAGCCCGAGATACGCAGTATTTT
TRBD1 | TRBJ1-2 | . | TRBV11-2 | CASSIPGTDYGYTF | TGTGCCAGCAGCATCCCCGGGACAGATTATGGCTACACCTTC
TRBD1 | TRBJ1-4 | once | TRBV5-1 | CASSSGTGNEKLFF | TGCGCCAGCAGCTCCGGGACAGGGAATGAAAAACTGTTTTTT
. | TRBJ2-3 | . | TRBV6-6 | CASSYVDLTDTQYF | TGTGCCAGCAGTTACGTCGACTTAACAGATACGCAGTATTTT
. | TRBJ2-5 | once | TRBV9 | CASSGRGRETQYF | TGTGCCAGCAGCGGACGAGGGCGTGAGACCCAGTACTTC
. | TRBJ1-1 | . | TRBV6-1 | CASSEERSGKANTEAFF | TGTGCCAGCAGTGAAGAGCGCTCCGGGAAAGCGAACACTGAAGCTTTCTTT
. | TRBJ1-1 | . | TRBV28 | CASSLGRSATEAFF | TGTGCCAGCAGTTTAGGGAGGAGTGCGACTGAAGCTTTCTTT
TRBD1 | TRBJ1-3 | . | TRBV14 | CASSQVAQGNTIYF | TGTGCCAGCAGCCAAGTGGCACAGGGGAACACCATATATTTT